This T cell receptor (beta chain) was sequenced during a study of ipilimumab plus nivolumab after autologous stem cell transplantation (dated by TCRdb to the early 2020s). Regarding the research as a whole: Trial patients received a median of about 5 ipilimumab doses and about 8 nivolumab doses. The DLBCL cohort included primary refractory and relapsed disease, with 18-month progression-free survival of approximately 87% and 28% respectively. Patients with high-risk diffuse large B cell lymphoma, mature T cell lymphoma, or multiple myeloma undergoing autologous transplant were enrolled in the trial. The intent-to-treat population of the trial was made up of around 35 patients. The study at large found these results: The authors stated that profiles of the T cell receptor repertoire, regulatory T cell phenotype and gut microbiota provided a biologic rationale for studying this approach further. Combined checkpoint inhibition as post-transplant consolidation was concluded by the authors to appear tolerable.

As for this clone: Its binding antigen is unknown. No base quality information exists; no much larger clone differs at one position.

Starting 14 to 28 days after the autologous transplant, patients began checkpoint therapy, which included ipilimumab at 1 mg/kg intravenously on day 1 of selected weeks. Nivolumab was given at 3 mg/kg intravenously on day 1 of weeks 1, 4, 7, 10, and every two weeks through week 26. Combined checkpoint inhibition with ipilimumab and nivolumab as consolidation after autologous stem cell transplantation was tested in a Phase Ib clinical trial. Receptor libraries were prepared by the immunoSEQ multiplex PCR assay. The source is immuneACCESS, and TCRdb retained only in-frame sequences with V and J called. Part of the clones is not carried over; for the studies checked, unresolved V genes explain less than half of this, and the remainder is unexplained. This sample comprises 10,000 to 15,000 clones, 55% to 85% of them detected only once. The ten largest clonotypes hold over 15% of the sample. In the germline V gene, CDR1 corresponds to MGHRA and CDR2 to YSYEKL. V loses 3 bases, J loses 6 bases, and the germline ends lie 17 bases apart. Including cysteine and phenylalanine, the CDR3 has 15 amino acids. Solely the CDR3 DNA is kept, with 45 bases framed from the first base.

The V and J segments used are TRBV4-1 and TRBJ1-2, with a tentative D gene TRBD1 over 5 matching bases. The sequences come from PBMCs, collected in a trial of ipilimumab plus nivolumab as post-transplant consolidation. This receptor was taken from a male donor with diffuse large B-cell lymphoma. The nucleotides read TGCGCCAGCAGCCATCAATGGGGGGACGTGGATGGCTACACCTTC. Its protein is CASSHQWGDVDGYTF.